Listed below are T cell receptor beta chains from one sample, sequenced in a study of cytomegalovirus exposure and HLA in healthy donors. Clones were read by immunoSEQ multiplex PCR, and TCRdb kept only the in-frame ones, dropping some. Among 140,000 to 150,000 clones listed, approximately 78% were seen once. Input material: PBMCs. The receptors come from a female donor in good health and CMV-seronegative. CDR3s include the opening cysteine and the closing phenylalanine or tryptophan. D genes are given only for firm matches. Only part of the rows carry a size: once, few, many, or a class if the clone is expanded.

TRBV7-2	TRBJ2-7	NA	NA	CASSLTIGLAYEQYF	TGTGCCAGCAGCTTAACGATTGGACTGGCCTACGAGCAGTACTTC
TRBV5-1	TRBJ1-3	NA	NA	CASSPLQGTGNTIYF	TGCGCCAGCAGCCCCCTACAGGGAACTGGAAACACCATATATTTT
TRBV30	TRBJ2-1	NA	NA	CASVAENTYEQFF	TGTGCCTCCGTAGCCGAGAATACCTATGAGCAGTTCTTC
TRBV12-5	TRBJ1-5	NA	NA	CASGLPSDRPLGNQPQHF	TGTGCTAGTGGTTTGCCCTCTGACAGGCCACTTGGCAATCAGCCCCAGCATTTT
TRBV7-9	TRBJ2-3	TRBD1	NA	CASRHPGTGTDTQYF	TGTGCCAGCAGACATCCCGGGACAGGGACAGATACGCAGTATTTT
TRBV28	TRBJ1-5	TRBD1	NA	CASRSGTGDLYF	TGTGCCAGCAGGTCCGGGACAGGGGATTTGTATTTT
TRBV21-1	TRBJ2-7	NA	NA	CASIIRLAGPYEQYF	TGTGCCAGCATCATCAGACTAGCGGGACCCTACGAGCAGTACTTC
TRBV6-1	TRBJ2-7	NA	NA	CASSTTVAYEQYF	TGTGCCAGCAGTACGACAGTGGCCTACGAGCAGTACTTC
TRBV7-2	TRBJ2-5	NA	NA	CASRPTGKETQYF	TGTGCCAGCAGGCCCACAGGGAAAGAGACCCAGTACTTC
TRBV9	TRBJ2-3	NA	NA	CASSVGGGAFTDTQYF	TGTGCCAGCAGCGTAGGGGGCGGGGCTTTCACAGATACGCAGTATTTT
TRBV2	TRBJ2-1	NA	NA	CASRDINEQFF	TGTGCCAGCCGGGACATCAATGAGCAGTTCTTC
TRBV6-1	TRBJ2-1	NA	NA	CASSEAGGTNEQFF	TGTGCCAGCAGTGAAGCTGGCGGTACTAATGAGCAGTTCTTC
TRBV19	TRBJ2-1	TRBD2	NA	CASRLAGEKGEQFF	TGTGCCAGTAGACTAGCGGGAGAAAAGGGTGAGCAGTTCTTC
TRBV6-1	TRBJ1-5	NA	once	CASRGRGREQPQHF	TGTGCCAGCAGGGGGCGGGGAAGGGAGCAGCCCCAGCATTTT
TRBV29-1	TRBJ1-1	TRBD1	NA	CSVGQVEAFF	TGCAGCGTCGGACAGGTTGAAGCTTTCTTT
TRBV7-2	TRBJ2-3	TRBD2	NA	CASSLALAGGGTDTQYF	TGTGCCAGCAGCTTAGCTCTAGCGGGGGGGGGCACAGATACGCAGTATTTT
TRBV4-1	TRBJ1-2	NA	once	CASAPPDWRNYGYTF	TGCGCCAGCGCTCCCCCGGACTGGAGAAACTATGGCTACACCTTC
TRBV6-1	TRBJ1-2	NA	NA	CASSEAGTDYGYTF	TGTGCCAGCAGTGAGGCCGGGACTGACTATGGCTACACCTTC
TRBV27	TRBJ2-1	TRBD2	NA	CASSFLSGTGGNEQFF	TGTGCCAGCAGTTTCCTGAGCGGGACCGGGGGCAATGAGCAGTTCTTC
TRBV29-1	TRBJ2-7	TRBD2	NA	CSVESGTLNEQYF	TGCAGCGTTGAAAGCGGGACTCTCAACGAGCAGTACTTC
TRBV7-6	TRBJ1-1	NA	NA	CASSSSAGTEAFF	TGTGCCAGCAGCTCATCCGCGGGGACGGAAGCTTTCTTT
TRBV6-5	TRBJ2-7	NA	NA	CASSYSRIAYEQYF	TGTGCCAGCAGTTACTCCAGGATCGCCTACGAGCAGTACTTC
TRBV4-1	TRBJ2-7	TRBD1	few	CASSQAPGTGDRYEQYF	TGCGCCAGCAGCCAAGCTCCCGGGACAGGGGACCGCTACGAGCAGTACTTC
TRBV28	TRBJ2-3	TRBD1	NA	CASSLWTGDTQYF	TGTGCCAGCAGTCTATGGACAGGGGATACGCAGTATTTT
TRBV29-1	TRBJ2-3	NA	NA	CSVRLRLSTDTQYF	TGCAGCGTCCGCCTGCGACTCAGCACAGATACGCAGTATTTT
TRBV27	TRBJ2-3	TRBD2	NA	CASSPGVGRATDTQYF	TGTGCCAGCAGCCCCGGCGTCGGGAGGGCCACAGATACGCAGTATTTT
TRBV27	TRBJ2-5	TRBD2	NA	CASSLTSGKPQTQYF	TGTGCCAGCAGTCTCACTAGCGGGAAGCCGCAGACCCAGTACTTC
TRBV7-6	TRBJ2-1	NA	few	CASSLTSYNEQFF	TGTGCCAGCAGCCTAACCTCCTACAATGAGCAGTTCTTC
TRBV14	TRBJ2-3	NA	NA	CASSQVSLVKDTQYF	TGTGCCAGCAGCCAAGTGAGCCTAGTAAAAGATACGCAGTATTTT
TRBV27	TRBJ2-1	NA	NA	CASSSLTGVSYNEQFF	TGTGCCAGCAGTTCCCTGACGGGAGTCTCCTACAATGAGCAGTTCTTC
TRBV29-1	TRBJ1-2	NA	NA	CSGASGGNYGYPF	TGCAGCGGGGCCTCGGGAGGAAACTATGGCTACCCCTTC
TRBV7-2	TRBJ1-3	NA	NA	CASSPGRVPRNTIYF	TGTGCCAGCAGCCCGGGCAGGGTTCCGAGGAACACCATATATTTT
TRBV5-1	TRBJ1-1	NA	NA	CASSPGFGTEAFF	TGCGCCAGCAGTCCAGGGTTCGGGACTGAAGCTTTCTTT
TRBV5-1	TRBJ2-2	TRBD2	NA	CASCIGTSGARSTGELFF	TGCGCCAGCTGCATAGGGACTAGCGGGGCCCGGAGCACCGGGGAGCTGTTTTTT
TRBV7-8	TRBJ1-1	NA	few	CASSLRGSMNTEAFF	TGTGCCAGCAGCTTAAGAGGGTCTATGAACACTGAAGCTTTCTTT
TRBV7-3	TRBJ2-6	TRBD1	NA	CASSLTGYPGANVLTF	TGTGCCAGCAGCTTGACAGGGTACCCTGGGGCCAACGTCCTGACTTTC
TRBV7-8	TRBJ2-7	TRBD2	NA	CASSLAGGLAGNYEQYF	TGTGCCAGCAGCTTAGCGGGGGGACTAGCGGGGAACTACGAGCAGTACTTC
TRBV30	TRBJ2-7	TRBD1	NA	CAWSGGTGNSYEQYF	TGTGCCTGGAGCGGTGGGACAGGGAACTCCTACGAGCAGTACTTC
TRBV28	TRBJ1-1	NA	few	CASSSNTEAFF	TGTGCCAGCAGCTCCAACACTGAAGCTTTCTTT
TRBV19	TRBJ2-7	TRBD2	once	CASRKRGGIYEQYF	TGTGCCAGTAGAAAGCGGGGAGGAATCTACGAGCAGTACTTC
TRBV6-5	TRBJ1-6	NA	NA	CASTQGRYNSPLHF	TGTGCCAGCACACAGGGAAGATATAATTCACCCCTCCACTTT
TRBV29-1	TRBJ1-1	TRBD1	few	CSVERAGQGITEAFF	TGCAGCGTAGAGAGAGCGGGACAGGGGATCACTGAAGCTTTCTTT
TRBV7-2	TRBJ1-2	NA	NA	CASSLWGENYGYTF	TGTGCCAGCAGCTTATGGGGAGAAAACTATGGCTACACCTTC
TRBV5-1	TRBJ2-3	NA	NA	CASSPSTDTQYF	TGCGCCAGCAGCCCAAGCACAGATACGCAGTATTTT
TRBV30	TRBJ2-5	TRBD2	NA	CAWSVRYRLADQETQYF	TGTGCCTGGAGTGTAAGATATCGGCTAGCGGATCAAGAGACCCAGTACTTC
TRBV28	TRBJ1-4	NA	once	CASSPRSNEKLFF	TGTGCCAGCAGCCCCAGGTCGAATGAAAAACTGTTTTTT
TRBV5-6	TRBJ1-3	NA	few	CASSFGGGNTIYF	TGTGCCAGCAGCTTCGGCGGTGGAAACACCATATATTTT
TRBV18	TRBJ1-2	NA	NA	CASSPLSRGNYGYTF	TGTGCCAGCTCACCATTGTCGCGGGGAAACTATGGCTACACCTTC
TRBV9	TRBJ1-6	TRBD1	NA	CASSVEGQGRSPLHF	TGTGCCAGCAGCGTAGAGGGACAGGGACGCTCACCCCTCCACTTT
TRBV7-2	TRBJ1-6	NA	NA	CASSRDVSPLHF	TGTGCCAGCAGCCGGGATGTCTCACCCCTCCACTTT
TRBV6-5	TRBJ2-1	TRBD2	NA	CASSYLGLAGNEQFF	TGTGCCAGCAGTTACTTGGGACTAGCGGGCAATGAGCAGTTCTTC
TRBV10-2	TRBJ1-2	NA	NA	CASSLQNYGYTF	TGCGCCAGCAGTTTACAGAACTATGGCTACACCTTC
TRBV5-4	TRBJ1-2	NA	NA	CASSFIRGYGYTF	TGTGCCAGCAGCTTCATCAGGGGATATGGCTACACCTTC
TRBV6-6	TRBJ2-2	TRBD1	few	CASSKQGTSGELFF	TGTGCCAGCAGTAAACAGGGGACCTCCGGGGAGCTGTTTTTT
TRBV6-5	TRBJ1-6	TRBD1	NA	CASSRDRATNSPLHF	TGTGCCAGCAGCCGCGACAGGGCCACGAATTCACCCCTCCACTTT